The clone carrying this T cell receptor beta chain was seen more than once but under ten times. The sample originates from a study of tumour-infiltrating T cells in Burkitt lymphoma. Study at large: Repertoire clonality predicted overall and progression-free survival.

Some clones are missing from TCRdb's copy, which holds only in-frame ones; the method was immunoSEQ multiplex PCR. Here the sample spans 6,400 or so clones, about 17% being singletons. Sequenced material: tumor tissue. The sequence came from a human donor with diffuse large B-cell lymphoma.

The CDR3 DNA follows: TGTGCCAGCAGCTTGCGACAGACCTATGGCTACACCTTC. Its protein is CASSLRQTYGYTF. The genes are TRBV7-2 and TRBJ1-2, with D maybe TRBD1 (5 bases). The CDR3 runs to 13 residues. The germline CDR1 and CDR2 sequences are SGHTA and FQGNSA. V was trimmed by 3 bases and J by 4 bases, leaving 9 bases between them.